The T cell receptor beta chain under discussion was sequenced for a study of T-cell reconstitution after alpha-beta-depleted transplantation in children (dated by TCRdb to about 2016). About the full investigation: T-cell immune reconstitution after TCRalphabeta/CD19-depleted allogeneic hematopoietic cell transplantation in children was quantitatively tracked in the study by means of TCR repertoire profiling. What the study reported, not specific to this receptor: In some patients, the high TCRbeta diversity seen at day 60 was put down to recipient T cells and intrathymic progenitors that had survived conditioning. The apparently early alphabetaT-cell count recovery about two months after transplant was reportedly dependent on only several hundred rapidly expanded clones derived from non-depleted graft cells. The frequencies of hyperexpanded clones fell over the following months, and after one year, T-cell counts and TCRbeta diversity were mostly attributed to newly produced T cells.

With regard to this clonotype: Its recognized antigen is unknown. Qualities for individual bases were not recorded, and no much larger clone is one base off.

Library preparation used PCR. Instrument used: Illumina HiSeq 2500. TCR libraries were prepared with molecular barcoding, using unique molecular identifiers to normalize TCRbeta repertoire quantification. Using fastp trimming at Q25 and MiXCR clonotype assembly, TCRdb reanalyzed the public sequencing data and kept in-frame beta chains. Rows matching on CDR3 protein sequence are summarized as one entry with the most common DNA and genes. This sample holds about 980,000 distinct CDR3 sequences; about 29% were observed only once. The leading ten clones occupy roughly 27% of the sample. The treatment or condition label on this specimen signifies: allogeneic hematopoietic cell transplantation with graft depleted of TCRalphabeta T cells and CD19 B cells. TCRalphabeta/CD19-depleted allogeneic hematopoietic cell grafts were given to the transplant recipients, all of whom were children. V ends up 7 bases short and J 3 bases short, with an unmatched junction base count of 11. The CDR3 sequence holds 15 residues, the cysteine and phenylalanine included. The only DNA kept is the CDR3, 45 bases in frame from the first base.

This sequence originates from a boy under two years old who had a stem cell transplant for SCID, so the T cells may come from the graft donor. The sample was PBMCs, mostly from graft donor cells, taken 360 days after TCRalphabeta/CD19-depleted stem cell transplant. In this chain, TRBV12-3 or TRBV12-4 is recombined with TRBJ2-5; 7 bases in the middle match TRBD1. The CDR3 protein is CASNRQGQAKETQYF. In nucleotides, the sequence is TGTGCCAGCAACCGGCAAGGACAGGCTAAAGAGACCCAGTACTTC.